These T cell receptor beta chains were read from a single sample in a study of beta chain features in type 1 diabetes. Only in-frame clones appear in the TCRdb table, and some are missing; sequencing was by immunoSEQ multiplex PCR. This table has around 450,000 clones, about an eighth appearing once. The material sequenced was naive CD4+ T cells from blood. All receptors derive from a woman aged 18-29 years in good health. The CDR3 runs from the conserved cysteine through the conserved F or W. A D gene is named only where the DNA matches it firmly. Clone size is stated in some rows and not others, as once, few, many or a class when expanded.

j_gene | v_gene | abundance | d_gene | CDR3aa | CDR3nt
TRBJ1-2 | TRBV7-9 | few | TRBD1 | CASSLDRAPNYGYTF | TGTGCCAGCAGCCTGGACAGGGCCCCTAACTATGGCTACACCTTC
TRBJ1-1 | TRBV7-2 | - | - | CASSFARETEAFF | TGTGCCAGCAGCTTTGCCAGGGAGACTGAAGCTTTCTTT
TRBJ2-1 | TRBV7-3 | - | TRBD1 | CASSLRTGGYRNEQFF | TGTGCCAGCAGCCTTCGAACAGGGGGCTACAGGAATGAGCAGTTCTTC
TRBJ2-2 | TRBV6-6 | - | - | CASSHRDKTGELFF | TGTGCCAGCAGCCACCGCGATAAGACCGGGGAGCTGTTTTTT
TRBJ2-1 | TRBV9 | few | - | CASSVELVSYNEQFF | TGTGCCAGCAGCGTAGAGTTAGTTTCCTACAATGAGCAGTTCTTC
TRBJ2-5 | TRBV5-1 | few | - | CASSFRSQETQYF | TGCGCCAGCAGCTTCCGGAGTCAAGAGACCCAGTACTTC
TRBJ2-7 | TRBV7-2 | few | - | CASSLQNYEQYF | TGTGCCAGCAGCTTACAGAATTACGAGCAGTACTTC
TRBJ2-1 | TRBV15 | - | TRBD1 | CATSKDRGAYNEQFF | TGTGCCACCAGCAAAGACAGGGGAGCCTACAATGAGCAGTTCTTC
TRBJ1-1 | TRBV20-1 | - | TRBD1 | CRMTGRTEAFF | TGCAGGATGACAGGGAGGACTGAAGCTTTCTTT
TRBJ2-2 | TRBV14 | many | - | CARKGGELFF | TGTGCCCGTAAAGGCGGGGAGCTGTTTTTT
TRBJ1-2 | TRBV5-1 | - | - | CASSLDSLTYGYTF | TGCGCCAGCAGCTTGGACAGCTTAACCTATGGCTACACCTTC
TRBJ2-1 | TRBV5-4 | - | - | CASSRGGLYNEQFF | TGTGCCAGCAGTCGTGGGGGGCTCTACAATGAGCAGTTCTTC
TRBJ2-1 | TRBV6-6 | - | - | CASSYSSGHNEQFF | TGTGCCAGCAGTTACTCTAGCGGCCACAATGAGCAGTTCTTC
TRBJ2-1 | TRBV21-1 | - | - | CASSIETSEQFF | TGTGCCAGCAGCATCGAGACATCTGAGCAGTTCTTC